These 5 T cell receptor beta chains were all obtained from the same sample, sequenced in a study of Ad26.COV2.S vaccination and SARS-CoV-2 variants (dated by TCRdb to the early 2020s). Library preparation used the immunoSEQ multiplex PCR assay. Not all clones reach the TCRdb copy of this immuneACCESS table, which keeps in-frame sequences only. Checked studies attribute under half of the gap to unresolved V genes and leave the rest unexplained. Recorded for this sample are 380,000 or so clones; around 88% of them occurred a single time. Of the sample, approximately 12% falls within the top ten clones. The sample's treatment or condition label, decoded: roughly 20 received Ad26.COV2.S at low or high dose, single or two shots; roughly 5 received placebo; per-sample allocation not given. Repertoires of vaccine and placebo recipients were sequenced from samples taken on day 63 after the first injection.

The specimen was peripheral blood, collected in a trial of Ad26.COV2.S vaccine versus placebo. These receptors all come from a person aged 18-60 years who received the Ad26.COV2.S COVID-19 vaccine or a placebo.

The chain links TRBV19 to TRBJ1-4; 9 nucleotides align to TRBD1. CDR3 length equals 15 residues. The junction had 11 bases not matched to a gene; V was cut back by 7 bases and J by 8 bases. Germline-derived CDR1 and CDR2 are LNHDA and SQIVND (reference sequence). In DNA, the CDR3 is TGTGCCAGTAAAGCTACAGGGGGCGCCCGGGAAAAACTGTTTTTT. Translation gives CASKATGGAREKLFF.

The chain has TRBV3-1 (or the pseudogene TRBV3-2) and TRBJ1-2; D not certain. Trimming shortened V by 1 base and J by 7 bases, and 13 bases separated the two germline ends. The germline CDR1 and CDR2 sequences are LGHDT and YNNKEL (reference sequence). The CDR3 loop spans 14 amino acids. In DNA form, the CDR3 reads TGTGCCAGCAGCCAAGTACCCAGCTCAGGTGGCTACACCTTC. Residues: CASSQVPSSGGYTF.

V usage is TRBV28 and J usage is TRBJ1-3; maybe TRBD1 (6 bases). Trimming took off 5 bases at V and 0 bases at J, with 8 bases between the two ends. The CDR3 runs 14 residues. The germline V gene has CDR1 MDHEN and CDR2 SYDVKM. The CDR3: CASSPDSSGNTIYF. The CDR3 DNA follows: TGTGCCAGCAGTCCGGACAGCTCTGGAAACACCATATATTTT.

CDR3 residues: CASSLEQTDTQYF. The CDR3 DNA sequence: TGTGCCAGCAGCCTCGAACAGACAGATACGCAGTATTTT. The chain is built from TRBV6-5 and TRBJ2-3, with no clear D. CDR1 and CDR2 from the germline V gene are MNHEY and SVGAGI. The V end was cut by 6 bases, the J end by 3 bases, with 10 bases between. This CDR3 has 13 residues.

V usage is TRBV7-9 and J usage is TRBJ2-5; TRBD2 matches at 10 bases. CDR1 is SEHNR and CDR2 is FQNEAQ in the germline V gene (reference sequence). There are 14 residues in the CDR3. After removal of 4 bases from V and 3 bases from J, the junction contained 2 bases not matched to a gene. CDR3 nucleotides: TGTGCCAGCAGCTCGCTAGCGGGGGAAGAGACCCAGTACTTC. Translating gives CASSSLAGEETQYF.